Reported below is one TCR beta chain. In the original processing: Amplification from reference gene primers served as the basis for estimated nucleated cell counts. Sequenced by immunoSEQ multiplex PCR; TCRdb stores in-frame clones only, minus some. That table furnishes V, J and clone size, whereas the DNA furnished D and trimming. Of 270,000 or so clones in the sample, under 90% were seen once. This record comes from a study of blood T cell repertoires in COVID-19. This sequence originates from a woman in her fifties or sixties with active or convalescent COVID-19. Input material: peripheral blood.

CDR3 DNA: TGCGCCAGCAGCGCGAGCGGCGAGCAGTACTTC. Its translation is CASSASGEQYF. The chain links TRBV5-1 to TRBJ2-7; TRBD2 might be the D (5 bases). CDR1 SGHRS and CDR2 YFSETQ come from the germline V gene. With 4 bases removed from V and 6 bases from J, the gap between germline ends came to 8 bases. CDR3 length: 11 amino acids.